Below are 8 T cell receptor beta chains sequenced from a single sample in a study of T cell repertoires in cytomegalovirus infection. TCRdb independently ran MiXCR on the reads; one entry per CDR3 protein. Of some 680,000 distinct CDR3 sequences in the sample, 35% to 40% are singletons; the top ten hold 2.5% to 3.5%. Sequenced input: PBMCs. The origin of the receptors is a human donor in good health (CMV status not recorded). Some clones in this sample may be carry-over from other donors' samples.

This clonotype was found a few times. This rearrangement joins TRBV19 to TRBJ2-2; D is perhaps TRBD1 or TRBD2 (5 bases each). V shed 1 base and J shed 8 bases, with 11 bases lying between them. CDR1 and CDR2 (germline): LNHDA, SQIVND (reference sequence). The CDR3 is made up of 14 amino acids. CDR3 nucleotide sequence: TGTGCCAGTAGTATAGCTAGGGGACCTGGGGAGCTGTTTTTT. This codes for CASSIARGPGELFF.

The chain combines TRBV6-8 with TRBJ2-1; D not certain. Germline CDR1 MNHGY, CDR2 SAAAGT. This CDR3 is built from 15 residues. Trimming took 6 bases from V and 4 from J, leaving 16 bases between them. CDR3 in amino acids: CASSPQTVSYNEQFF. In DNA, the CDR3 is TGTGCCAGCAGCCCCCAGACCGTTAGTTACAATGAGCAGTTCTTC.

The rearrangement joins TRBV30 to TRBJ2-2, with 9 bases that match TRBD1. In germline, CDR1 is GTSNPN, CDR2 SVGIG (reference sequence). Trimming cost V 5 bases and J 5 bases; bases outside gene matches: 6. This CDR3 region has 14 residues. Here the CDR3 DNA reads TGTGCCTGGGAACGGGACAGGGATACCGGGGAGCTGTTTTTT. Amino acid sequence: CAWERDRDTGELFF.

This chain uses TRBV3-1 with TRBJ2-7; D is unclear. Trimming removed 11 bases at V and 2 bases at J, with 10 bases between. Germline CDR1 is LGHDT and CDR2 is YNNKEL (reference sequence). There are 11 residues in the CDR3. The CDR3: CASGRPYEQYF. The CDR3 coding sequence is TGTGCCTCCGGGCGGCCCTACGAGCAGTACTTC.

The V and J genes are TRBV11-1 and TRBJ2-7; TRBD1 matches 9 bases. CDR1 SGHAT and CDR2 FQDESV come from the germline V gene (reference sequence). Trimming took 5 bases from V and 3 from J; bases not matched to a gene: 11. The CDR3 spans 16 residues. CDR3 sequence reads: CASSPQRQGVLYEQYF. The CDR3 DNA reads TGTGCCAGCAGCCCCCAACGACAGGGGGTTCTCTACGAGCAGTACTTC.

Only a few counts were recorded for this clonotype. CDR3 in amino acids: CASSLPQTSSGNTIYF. CDR3 nucleotides: TGTGCCAGCAGCCTCCCTCAGACTAGCTCTGGAAACACCATATATTTT. V usage is TRBV28 and J usage is TRBJ1-3; the D is unclear. Trimming took 6 bases from V and 0 from J, leaving 15 bases between them. Germline V CDR1 and CDR2: MDHEN, SYDVKM. This CDR3 has 16 amino acids.

J is TRBJ2-1 and V is TRBV29-1; TRBD2 aligns across 8 bases. V was pared by 7 bases and J by 8 bases, with 13 bases of the junction left unmatched. Germline V gene data show CDR1 as SQVTM and CDR2 as ANQGSEA. This CDR3 contains 14 residues. CDR3 region: CSAHGGGRGDEQFF. The CDR3 DNA reads TGCAGCGCCCACGGGGGGGGGAGGGGAGATGAGCAGTTCTTC.

The chain carries TRBV10-3 and TRBJ1-4; the D gene is possibly TRBD1 (5 bases). Trimming removed 0 bases from V and 1 base from J, with 6 bases in between. Per germline, CDR1 ENHRY and CDR2 SYGVKD. The CDR3 sequence is 15 residues long. DNA for the CDR3: TGTGCCATCAGTGAGTCGGGGGGAACTAATGAAAAACTGTTTTTT. Residues: CAISESGGTNEKLFF.